Detailed here is one T cell receptor (beta chain). What antigen it recognizes has not been identified. There are no base qualities to consult, and no much larger clone falls within one base. This record comes from a study of blood T cell repertoires in COVID-19 (TCRdb year 2020). Regarding the study in general: Samples from collaborators originated in the United States, Italy and Spain and spanned both the acute and convalescent phases of COVID-19. The material from the prospective study consisted of cDNA or gDNA derived from T cells, B-cell-depleted T cells, or PBMCs. Deeply sampled blood TCRbeta repertoires from subjects exposed to, actively infected with, or recovered from COVID-19 were included in the dataset. The repertoires were released in a freely available public database intended as a resource for research on the immune response to SARS-CoV-2. The samples were drawn from two sources: the first 160 participants of the ongoing ImmuneRACE study, and 1,254 subjects contributed by 6 global collaborators. Nearly every sample came with metadata listing a de-identified subject ID, COVID-19 status, age in years and sex. HLA class I and class II types, where available, came from metadata supplied by the sample provider rather than from assay-based typing. The investigation overall reported the following: The amount of clinical and demographic metadata varied by source and participant and was provided uncurated.

TCRbeta CDR3 regions were amplified from genomic DNA by means of the immunoSEQ Assay, a bias-controlled multiplex PCR. From the authors' description of their analysis: The number of nucleated cells in each sample was estimated from the amplification of reference gene primers within the assay. To quantify the absolute abundance of each unique TCRbeta CDR3 rearrangement, sequence reads were collapsed and filtered. For each sample, productive Simpson clonality was calculated by taking the square root of Simpson's diversity index across productive rearrangements. The table was pulled from immuneACCESS by TCRdb, which kept in-frame rearrangements only. Such tables lose some clones; where checked, under half of the loss comes from unresolved V genes, and the rest has no known cause. V, J and clone size are taken as reported in that table, and D and trimming were inferred from the DNA itself. The sample table shows 100,000 or so clones, and 82% are seen once. The ten largest clones capture 9.5% to 13% of the sample.

For this chain, trimming is 2 bases at the V end and 10 bases at the J end, and the number of junction bases without a gene match is 4. The germline V gene encodes CDR1 GTSNPN and CDR2 SVGIG (reference sequence). The CDR3, from cysteine to phenylalanine, totals 12 residues. Only the CDR3 DNA is retained, 36 bases long and in frame from the first base. Collaborating institutions collected whole blood in K2EDTA tubes following their own protocols. For TCRbeta analysis, collaborators shipped samples as frozen whole blood, isolated PBMCs, or DNA extracted from either of those sample types. The receptor chain draws on TRBV30 and TRBJ2-1; 8 central nucleotides agree with TRBD2. This receptor was taken from a man in his 70s with active or convalescent COVID-19. The sequenced sample was peripheral blood. The CDR3 reads as follows: CAWSRGGGEQFF. The DNA is as follows: TGTGCCTGGAGTCGGGGGGGCGGCGAGCAGTTCTTC.